What follows describes a single T cell receptor (beta chain). Antigen unknown. This record belongs to a study of identical twins. Study-wide results and caveats: Invariant MAIT and iNKT cells may have partly biased zero-insertion analyses. Sharing of beta out-of-frame sequences by twins showed a weaker excess. Cord blood's abundant beta clonotypes had fewer insertions, unlike memory repertoires.

The CDR3 consists of 13 residues. One entry per CDR3 protein, called by TCRdb with MiXCR from the 5' RACE reads. The sample lists 1.5 million to 2 million distinct CDR3 sequences, about 32% occurring once. Sequences were obtained from cord blood. The chain links TRBV21-1 to TRBJ2-3. TRBV21-1 is a documented pseudogene. This receptor was obtained from a newborn girl in good health. This CDR3 is CASSSIATDTQYF. The CDR3 DNA reads TGTGCCAGCAGCTCCATTGCCACAGATACGCAGTATTTT.